This TCR beta chain was identified during a study of T-cell memory formation after mild COVID-19. Overall study findings and caveats: The study found balanced CD4/CD8 in clones contracting day 15 to 85 and a CD4+ lean in later expanders. The study detected some responding clones in pre-infection memory, suggesting cross-reactive memory joined. SARS-CoV-2 specificity of second-wave clones peaking day 37 was unconfirmed. The study found contracting CD4+ clones mainly in CM and EM and contracting CD8+ clones in EMRA.

This clonotype was found a few times. Its antigen is not identified. The CDR3 has 19 amino acids. In TCRdb, the 5' RACE reads were re-called with MiXCR into one record per CDR3 protein. The data hold a few hundred thousand distinct CDR3 sequences, with roughly 21% observed a single time. V and J are TRBV21-1 and TRBJ2-7; the table gives TRBD2 as D, unverified against the DNA. TRBV21-1 is marked as a pseudogene. Sequencing input: PBMCs or a T cell subset sorted from them (not recorded which). This TCR came from an adult woman who had mild COVID-19 (a few samples of this study predate the infection). Cell type and time point are not known. The CDR3 sequence is CASSKTPHHSGRSSYEQYF. The CDR3 DNA follows: TGTGCCAGCAGCAAAACCCCCCACCACAGCGGGAGGAGCTCCTACGAGCAGTACTTC.